The clone carrying this T cell receptor beta chain occurred many times. The source of the sample is a study of early T cells in non-severe SARS-CoV-2 infection. MiXCR, run by TCRdb on the 5' RACE reads, gives a single entry per CDR3 protein. In the table there are tens of thousands of distinct CDR3 sequences, about a tenth of which are singletons. The CDR3 covers 14 residues. CDR1 KGHSH and CDR2 LQKENI come from the germline V gene. Trimming cost V 1 base and J 1 base, with 6 bases left between them. Sequencing was performed on whole blood, taken at baseline. The chain uses TRBV18 and TRBJ2-3, with D maybe TRBD1 (6 bases). This sequence was found in an adult who was a healthcare worker with PCR-confirmed SARS-CoV-2 infection or an uninfected control (not recorded which). Here the CDR3 reads CASSPRTGTDTQYF. In DNA form, the CDR3 reads TGTGCCAGCTCACCACGGACAGGCACAGATACGCAGTATTTT. Combining the CDR3 with reference TRBV18 and TRBJ2-3 gives the whole variable domain NAGVMQNPRHLVRRRGQEARLRCSPMKGHSHVYWYRQLPEEGLKFMVYLQKENIIDESGMPKERFSAEFPKEGPSILRIQQVVRGDSAAYFCASSPRTGTDTQYFGPGTRLTVL.